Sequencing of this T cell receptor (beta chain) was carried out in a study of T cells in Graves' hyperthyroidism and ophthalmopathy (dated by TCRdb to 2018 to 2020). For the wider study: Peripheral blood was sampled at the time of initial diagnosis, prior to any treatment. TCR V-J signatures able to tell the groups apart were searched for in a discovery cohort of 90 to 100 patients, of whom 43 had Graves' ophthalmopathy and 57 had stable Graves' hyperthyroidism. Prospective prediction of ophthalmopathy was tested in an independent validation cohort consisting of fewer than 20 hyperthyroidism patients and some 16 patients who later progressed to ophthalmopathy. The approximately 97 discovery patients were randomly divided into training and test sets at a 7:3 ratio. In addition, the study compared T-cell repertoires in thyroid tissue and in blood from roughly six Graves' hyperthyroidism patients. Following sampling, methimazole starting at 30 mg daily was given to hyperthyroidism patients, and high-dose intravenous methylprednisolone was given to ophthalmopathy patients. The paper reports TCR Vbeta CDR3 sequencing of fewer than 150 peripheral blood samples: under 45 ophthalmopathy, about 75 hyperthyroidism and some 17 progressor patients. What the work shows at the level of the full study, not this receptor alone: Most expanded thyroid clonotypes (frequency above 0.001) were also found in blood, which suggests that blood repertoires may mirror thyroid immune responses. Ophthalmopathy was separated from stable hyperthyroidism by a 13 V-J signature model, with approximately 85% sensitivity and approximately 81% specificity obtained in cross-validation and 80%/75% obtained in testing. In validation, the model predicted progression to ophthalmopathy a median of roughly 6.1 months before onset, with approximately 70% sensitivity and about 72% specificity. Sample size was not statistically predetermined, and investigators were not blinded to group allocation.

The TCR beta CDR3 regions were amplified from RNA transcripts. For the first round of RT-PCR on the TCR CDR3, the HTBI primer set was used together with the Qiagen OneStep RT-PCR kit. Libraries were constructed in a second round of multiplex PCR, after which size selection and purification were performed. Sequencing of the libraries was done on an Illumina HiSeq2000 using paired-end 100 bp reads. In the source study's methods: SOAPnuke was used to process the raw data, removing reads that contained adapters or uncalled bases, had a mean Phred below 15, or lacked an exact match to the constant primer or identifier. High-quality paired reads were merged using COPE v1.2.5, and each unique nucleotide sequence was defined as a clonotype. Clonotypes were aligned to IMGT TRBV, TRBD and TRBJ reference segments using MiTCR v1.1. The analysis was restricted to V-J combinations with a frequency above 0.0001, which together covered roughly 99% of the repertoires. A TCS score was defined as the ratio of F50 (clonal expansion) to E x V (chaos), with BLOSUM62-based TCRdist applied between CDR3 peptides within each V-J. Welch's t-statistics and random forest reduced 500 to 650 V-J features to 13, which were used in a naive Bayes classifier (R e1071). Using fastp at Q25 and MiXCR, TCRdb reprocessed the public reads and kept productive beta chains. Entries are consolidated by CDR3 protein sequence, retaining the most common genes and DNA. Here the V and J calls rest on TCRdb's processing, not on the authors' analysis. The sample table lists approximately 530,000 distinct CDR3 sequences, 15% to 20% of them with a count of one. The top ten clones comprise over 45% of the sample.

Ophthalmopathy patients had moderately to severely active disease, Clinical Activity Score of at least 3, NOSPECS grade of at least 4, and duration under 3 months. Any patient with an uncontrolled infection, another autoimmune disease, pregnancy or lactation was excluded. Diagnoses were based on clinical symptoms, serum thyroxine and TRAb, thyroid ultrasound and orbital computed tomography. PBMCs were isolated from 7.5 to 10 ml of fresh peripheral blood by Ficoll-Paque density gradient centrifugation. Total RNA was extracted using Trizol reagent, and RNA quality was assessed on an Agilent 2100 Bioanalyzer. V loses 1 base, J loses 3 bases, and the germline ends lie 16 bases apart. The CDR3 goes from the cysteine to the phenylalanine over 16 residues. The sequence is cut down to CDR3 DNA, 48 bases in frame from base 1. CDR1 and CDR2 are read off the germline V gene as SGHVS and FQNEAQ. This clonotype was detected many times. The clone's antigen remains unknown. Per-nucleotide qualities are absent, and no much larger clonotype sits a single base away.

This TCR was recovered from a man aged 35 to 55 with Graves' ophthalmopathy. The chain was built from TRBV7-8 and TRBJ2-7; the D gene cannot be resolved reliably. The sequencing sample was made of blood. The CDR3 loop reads CASSLDAAAQRYEQYF. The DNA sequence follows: TGTGCCAGCAGCTTAGATGCGGCAGCTCAACGCTACGAGCAGTACTTC.